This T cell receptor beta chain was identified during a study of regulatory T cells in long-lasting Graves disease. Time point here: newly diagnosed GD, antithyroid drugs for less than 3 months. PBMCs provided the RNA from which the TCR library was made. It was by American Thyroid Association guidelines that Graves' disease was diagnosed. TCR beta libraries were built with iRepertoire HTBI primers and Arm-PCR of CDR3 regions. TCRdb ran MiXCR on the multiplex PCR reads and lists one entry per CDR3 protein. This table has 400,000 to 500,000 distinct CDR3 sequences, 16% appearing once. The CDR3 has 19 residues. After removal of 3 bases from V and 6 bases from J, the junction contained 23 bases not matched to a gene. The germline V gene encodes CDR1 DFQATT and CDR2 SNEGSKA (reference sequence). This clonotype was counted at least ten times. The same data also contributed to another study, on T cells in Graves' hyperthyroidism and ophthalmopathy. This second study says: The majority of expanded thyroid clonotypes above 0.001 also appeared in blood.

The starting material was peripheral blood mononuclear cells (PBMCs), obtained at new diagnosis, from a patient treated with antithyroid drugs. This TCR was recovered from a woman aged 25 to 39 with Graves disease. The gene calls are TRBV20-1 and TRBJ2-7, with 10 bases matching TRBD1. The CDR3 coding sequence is TGCAGTGCTAGTGGGGGGGAGCGACAGGGGGCCTTCCGAGGGGCCGAGCAGTACTTC. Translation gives CSASGGERQGAFRGAEQYF.